The 9 T cell receptor beta chains given below trace back to one sample, sequenced in a study of cytomegalovirus exposure and HLA in healthy donors (dated by TCRdb to the late 2010s). The method behind the library was the immunoSEQ multiplex PCR assay. For the multiplex PCR, a mixture combining 60 forward primers for TCR Vbeta segments and 13 reverse primers for TCR Jbeta segments was used. TCRdb's version of the immuneACCESS table is confined to in-frame rearrangements and falls short of the full clone set. An unresolved V gene accounts for under half of the shortfall where checked; the remainder is of unknown origin. The sample records about 160,000 clones, roughly four fifths of which are singletons. Around 10% of the sample rests with the top ten. Sequenced sample: PBMCs. These receptors originate from a man between 45 and 60 years old in good health and CMV-seropositive.

The rearrangement uses TRBV5-1 and TRBJ2-7; maybe TRBD1 (5 bases). The germline V and J ends were trimmed by 4 bases and 5 bases, with 22 bases remaining between them. Germline V gene data show CDR1 as SGHRS and CDR2 as YFSETQ. The CDR3 runs to 16 residues. CDR3 bases: TGCGCCAGCAGCACCGGGCGAGCAGGGTCCATGAACGAGCAGTACTTC. It codes for CASSTGRAGSMNEQYF.

The gene calls are TRBV11-3 and TRBJ2-1; 9 bases map to TRBD2. CDR3 length: 15 amino acids. The trim removed 1 base at V and 6 bases at J, leaving 4 bases unmatched. CDR1 is SGHNT and CDR2 is YENEEA in the germline V gene. Written as DNA, the CDR3 is TGTGCCAGCAGCTTAGGCCTAGCGGGACCCAATGAGCAGTTCTTC. Translation gives CASSLGLAGPNEQFF.

This chain links TRBV7-3 with TRBJ2-5; 7 bases map to TRBD1. The CDR3 runs 15 residues. The V gene's germline CDR1 is SGHTA and CDR2 FQGTGA. Trimming took 3 bases from V and 1 from J; bases not matched to a gene: 5. The CDR3 loop is CASSLQGQPQETQYF. The CDR3 coding sequence is TGTGCCAGCAGCTTGCAGGGACAGCCCCAAGAGACCCAGTACTTC.

V and J are TRBV7-9 and TRBJ1-4, with D hard to call. Deletions cut 1 base from V and 0 bases from J, with 12 bases between. The CDR3 sequence is 17 residues long. Germline V gene lookup returns CDR1 SEHNR and CDR2 FQNEAQ (reference sequence). CDR3 coding DNA: TGTGCCAGCAGCTTAGGAGGGAACCTTGCAACTAATGAAAAACTGTTTTTT. Its translation is CASSLGGNLATNEKLFF.

The chain employs TRBV6-5 and TRBJ1-1; 9 positions agree with TRBD1. The V and J ends lost 5 bases and 1 base, in that order; junction bases with no gene match: 2. This CDR3 is 14 amino acids long. Looked up from germline, CDR1 is MNHEY and CDR2 is SVGAGI. As DNA, the CDR3 is TGTGCCAGCAGTACAGGGGGCTGGAACACTGAAGCTTTCTTT. Its protein is CASSTGGWNTEAFF.

This chain's CDR3 is CASSLYTKGFYGYTF. The DNA for the CDR3 is TGTGCCAGCAGTTTATATACTAAGGGGTTCTATGGCTACACCTTC. This chain links TRBV28 with TRBJ1-2, with a tentative D call TRBD1 (5 bases). Germline V gene data show CDR1 as MDHEN and CDR2 as SYDVKM. This CDR3 is 15 amino acids long. Trimming took off 1 base at V and 4 bases at J, with 13 bases between the two ends.

As concerns this clone: The junction does not match germline at one end; this may be a read error. This chain uses TRBV7-7 with TRBJ2-5; no definite D call. The CDR3 totals 14 residues. Germline V gene data show CDR1 as SSHAT and CDR2 as FNYEAQ (reference sequence). Written as DNA, the CDR3 is TGTGCTAGCAGCTTCCCCCCAGGTTCAGAGACCCAGTACTTC. Its protein product is CASSFPPGSETQYF.

This chain connects TRBV5-4 to TRBJ2-5, with D unresolved. The end of the DNA fits TRBJ2-7 better, so the J call may be wrong. The CDR3 sequence is 14 residues long. Germline assignment: CDR1 SGHNT and CDR2 YYREEE (reference sequence). This CDR3 is CASSPSVMSSEQYF. CDR3 nucleotides: TGTGCCAGCAGCCCATCCGTCATGTCCAGCGAGCAGTACTTC.

The genes are TRBV28 and TRBJ1-1, with 10 bases aligning to TRBD1. V trimming: 4 bases; J trimming: 5 bases; junction bases outside the gene matches: 13. This CDR3 contains 17 residues. The V gene's germline CDR1 is MDHEN and CDR2 SYDVKM. The CDR3 loop is CASSSGTGVRFGTEAFF. The CDR3 bases are TGTGCCAGCAGTTCAGGGACAGGGGTGAGATTCGGAACTGAAGCTTTCTTT.